This T cell receptor beta chain was retrieved from a study of T-cell memory formation after mild COVID-19. 5'RACE with constant-segment primers yielded barcoded, UMI-tagged TCR alpha and TCR beta cDNA libraries. A single record per CDR3 protein comes from TCRdb applying MiXCR to the 5' RACE reads. The data contain about 200,000 distinct CDR3 sequences, 16% of them seen just once; the ten biggest clones take up roughly 1.9%. Germline V CDR1 and CDR2: MNHNS, SASEGT. The ends were cut back, 7 bases at V and 1 base at J, with 12 bases in the middle. The CDR3 has 14 amino acids. The sample taken for sequencing was PBMCs or a T cell subset sorted from them (not recorded which). The source of this sequence is an adult woman who had mild COVID-19 (a few samples of this study predate the infection). Cell type and time point are not known. The V and J genes are TRBV6-1 and TRBJ2-3; no clear D. CDR3 sequence (DNA): TGTGCCAGCATAGGTGATTGGGGCACAGATACGCAGTATTTT. Translating it yields CASIGDWGTDTQYF.